The present TCR beta chain was sequenced within a study of blood T cell repertoires in COVID-19. CDR3 length equals 15 residues. CDR1 and CDR2 (germline): SGHNT, YYREEE (reference sequence). Trimming shortened V by 0 bases and J by 4 bases, and 8 bases separated the two germline ends. Libraries were prepared by immunoSEQ multiplex PCR; TCRdb keeps only in-frame clonotypes and omits some of them. The sample shows 70,000 to 100,000 clones, 90% of them seen only once. The genes are TRBV5-4 and TRBJ2-6; the D gene is possibly TRBD1 (5 bases). The source is a man in his fifties or sixties with acute or convalescent COVID-19. Sequenced sample: peripheral blood. The CDR3 reads CASSLVGVGANVLTF. CDR3 coding DNA: TGTGCCAGCAGCTTGGTAGGGGTGGGGGCCAACGTCCTGACTTTC.